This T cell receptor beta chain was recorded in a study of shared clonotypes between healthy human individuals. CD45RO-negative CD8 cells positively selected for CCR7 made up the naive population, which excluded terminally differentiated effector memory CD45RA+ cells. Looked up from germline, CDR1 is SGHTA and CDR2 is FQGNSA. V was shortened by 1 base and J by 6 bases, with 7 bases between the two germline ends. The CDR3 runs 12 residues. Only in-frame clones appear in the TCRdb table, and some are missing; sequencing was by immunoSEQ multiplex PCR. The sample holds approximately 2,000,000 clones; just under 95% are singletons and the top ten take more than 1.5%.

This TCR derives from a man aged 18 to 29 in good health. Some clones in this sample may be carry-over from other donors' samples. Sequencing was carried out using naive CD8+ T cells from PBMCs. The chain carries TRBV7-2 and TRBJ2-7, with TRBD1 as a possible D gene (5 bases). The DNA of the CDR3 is TGTGCCAGCAGCTTAGATGGGGCCGAGCAGTACTTC. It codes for CASSLDGAEQYF.